Listed below are T cell receptor beta chains from one sample, sequenced in a study of regulatory T cells in long-lasting Graves disease. TCRdb called the multiplex PCR reads again in MiXCR, with one record for every CDR3 protein. The sample includes some 370,000 distinct CDR3 sequences, roughly 23% of them seen just once. The sequences come from peripheral blood mononuclear cells (PBMCs), collected when the disease was refractory, from a patient treated with antithyroid drugs. The receptors shown here come from a woman aged 40-49 years with Graves disease. The CDR3 runs from the conserved cysteine through the conserved F or W. A D gene is named only where the DNA matches it firmly. Size tells how often a clone was seen (once, few, many) or the class of an expanded clone, and some rows leave it out.

d_call	clone_size	v_call	j_call	cdr3_aa	cdr3_nt
.	many	TRBV28	TRBJ1-1	CASSFSRTNTEAFF	TGTGCCAGCAGTTTCAGCCGAACGAACACTGAAGCTTTCTTT
TRBD1	many	TRBV12-3/TRBV12-4	TRBJ1-4	CASSTDGTGEKLFF	TGTGCCAGCAGTACAGACGGGACAGGGGAAAAACTGTTTTTT
.	many	TRBV7-2	TRBJ1-1	CASSPSRVGGTEAFF	TGTGCCAGCAGCCCCTCGAGGGTTGGGGGCACTGAAGCTTTCTTT
TRBD1	.	TRBV9	TRBJ2-2	CASSGGQGANTGELFF	TGTGCCAGCAGCGGGGGACAGGGGGCGAACACCGGGGAGCTGTTTTTT
.	few	TRBV7-9	TRBJ1-4	CASSLVGGSPMFF	TGTGCCAGCAGCTTAGTAGGGGGGAGTCCCATGTTTTTT
TRBD2	.	TRBV6-1	TRBJ2-2	CASRPGVAGGGTGELFF	TGTGCCAGCAGACCCGGGGTAGCGGGAGGCGGGACCGGGGAGCTGTTTTTT
.	.	TRBV12-3/TRBV12-4	TRBJ2-3	CASSFGSTDTQYF	TGTGCCAGCAGTTTCGGGAGCACAGATACGCAGTATTTT
.	.	TRBV11-2	TRBJ2-1	CASTLGLRDEQFF	TGTGCCAGCACCCTGGGACTGCGAGATGAGCAGTTCTTC
.	.	TRBV28	TRBJ2-2	CASSSGVSFASGKTGELFF	TGTGCCAGCAGTTCAGGGGTATCCTTCGCTAGCGGAAAGACCGGGGAGCTGTTTTTT
TRBD2	.	TRBV11-2	TRBJ2-1	CASSHSGTSGRAEQFF	TGTGCCAGCAGTCATTCCGGGACTAGCGGGAGAGCTGAGCAGTTCTTC
.	few	TRBV20-1	TRBJ2-2	CSAGLSGGRGDTGELFF	TGCAGTGCTGGGTTGTCGGGTGGACGCGGGGACACCGGGGAGCTGTTTTTT
TRBD2	few	TRBV7-9	TRBJ2-7	CASSRRTSGSTDEQYF	TGTGCCAGCAGCCGCAGGACTAGCGGGAGTACTGACGAGCAGTACTTC
.	few	TRBV28	TRBJ2-2	CASRYPKNTGELFF	TGTGCCAGCAGGTACCCTAAGAACACCGGGGAGCTGTTTTTT
TRBD2	many	TRBV28	TRBJ2-2	CASSRDIAGGRGELFF	TGTGCCAGCAGCCGTGATATAGCGGGAGGGCGCGGGGAGCTGTTTTTT
.	many	TRBV6-4	TRBJ2-2	CASSDSSGGELFF	TGTGCCAGCAGTGACTCCTCAGGCGGGGAGCTGTTTTTT
.	.	TRBV9	TRBJ2-3	CASSVGSGMGTDTQYF	TGTGCCAGCAGCGTAGGTTCGGGCATGGGCACAGATACGCAGTATTTT
TRBD2	.	TRBV19	TRBJ2-7	CASSSNGAGESYEQYF	TGTGCCAGTAGTTCTAATGGTGCGGGAGAGTCCTACGAGCAGTACTTC
.	.	TRBV7-6	TRBJ2-5	CASSADRRDPETQYF	TGTGCCAGCAGCGCAGACCGGCGGGATCCAGAGACCCAGTACTTC
TRBD1	few	TRBV19	TRBJ2-7	CASSSTGGSYEQYF	TGTGCCAGTAGCTCGACAGGGGGCTCCTACGAGCAGTACTTC
.	.	TRBV5-4	TRBJ2-5	CASSLPHGETQYF	TGTGCCAGCAGCTTACCCCATGGGGAGACCCAGTACTTC
TRBD1	few	TRBV15	TRBJ1-6	CATSRTKTGMSSPLHF	TGTGCCACCAGCAGAACAAAGACAGGGATGAGTTCACCCCTCCACTTT
.	many	TRBV11-2	TRBJ2-7	CASSLGPGASYEQYF	TGTGCCAGCAGCTTAGGGCCAGGGGCCTCCTACGAGCAGTACTTC
.	few	TRBV6-5	TRBJ2-5	CASSYVPETQYF	TGTGCCAGCAGTTATGTGCCAGAGACCCAGTACTTC
.	.	TRBV28	TRBJ2-1	CATGDTPYNEQFF	TGTGCCACAGGGGATACACCCTACAATGAGCAGTTCTTC
TRBD2	few	TRBV12-3/TRBV12-4	TRBJ2-1	CASSSTGLAGEGTYNEQFF	TGTGCCAGCAGCTCCACGGGACTAGCGGGAGAAGGCACCTACAATGAGCAGTTCTTC
TRBD1	many	TRBV2	TRBJ2-7	CASSPDRGYEQYF	TGTGCCAGCAGTCCGGACAGGGGCTACGAGCAGTACTTC
.	.	TRBV7-9	TRBJ2-7	CASSLDWGTTAYEQYF	TGTGCCAGCAGCTTAGATTGGGGGACAACAGCCTACGAGCAGTACTTC
.	few	TRBV6-2/TRBV6-3	TRBJ2-2	CASSYAGVTGELFF	TGTGCCAGCAGTTACGCGGGTGTGACCGGGGAGCTGTTTTTT
.	.	TRBV5-1	TRBJ2-3	CASSGGGNTDTQYF	TGCGCCAGCTCAGGGGGGGGAAACACAGATACGCAGTATTTT
.	many	TRBV28	TRBJ2-4	CASAVRGPMNIQYF	TGTGCCAGCGCAGTTCGGGGGCCCATGAACATTCAGTACTTC
.	few	TRBV7-9	TRBJ2-7	CASSTRKSGRGTYEQYF	TGTGCCAGCAGCACAAGGAAGTCAGGGCGAGGGACCTACGAGCAGTACTTC
TRBD1	many	TRBV20-1	TRBJ2-5	CSAWDSGTQYF	TGCAGTGCCTGGGACAGTGGGACCCAGTACTTC
.	.	TRBV10-3	TRBJ2-2	CAISRAGAGAGELFF	TGTGCCATCAGTCGGGCCGGGGCAGGGGCCGGGGAGCTGTTTTTT
.	many	TRBV29-1	TRBJ2-2	CSVETGELFF	TGCAGCGTTGAGACCGGGGAGCTGTTTTTT
TRBD1	many	TRBV6-2/TRBV6-3	TRBJ1-6	CASSYRGQYNSPLHF	TGTGCCAGCAGTTACCGGGGACAGTATAATTCACCCCTCCACTTT
TRBD2	.	TRBV6-2/TRBV6-3	TRBJ2-7	CASSYASTSASYEQYF	TGTGCCAGCAGTTACGCCTCTACTAGCGCCTCCTACGAGCAGTACTTC
TRBD1	many	TRBV11-2	TRBJ2-1	CASRPGDRLLYNEQFF	TGTGCCAGCAGACCGGGGGACAGGCTGCTTTACAATGAGCAGTTCTTC
TRBD2	many	TRBV28	TRBJ2-7	CASSWTSGRAIYEQYF	TGTGCCAGCAGTTGGACTAGCGGGAGGGCGATCTACGAGCAGTACTTC
.	many	TRBV10-1	TRBJ2-2	CASSGAGTGELFF	TGCGCCAGCAGTGGGGCGGGAACCGGGGAGCTGTTTTTT
.	few	TRBV28	TRBJ2-7	CASREGLSYEQYF	TGTGCCAGCAGAGAAGGACTCTCCTACGAGCAGTACTTC
.	few	TRBV11-2	TRBJ1-6	CASSLVILRAVGNSPLHF	TGTGCCAGCAGCTTAGTTATACTAAGGGCCGTCGGTAATTCACCCCTCCACTTT
TRBD2	many	TRBV2	TRBJ2-2	CASSIEMGLGRTGELFF	TGTGCCAGCAGCATTGAAATGGGACTAGGTCGGACCGGGGAGCTGTTTTTT
.	many	TRBV28	TRBJ2-7	CASSPLGGSYYEQYF	TGTGCCAGCAGCCCTCTGGGGGGCAGTTACTACGAGCAGTACTTC
TRBD2	many	TRBV27	TRBJ2-7	CASKLSGTSGSYEQYF	TGTGCCAGCAAGCTTTCCGGGACTAGCGGATCATACGAGCAGTACTTC